This T cell receptor (beta chain) was identified during a study of immune heterogeneity within non-small cell lung tumors. About the research overall: The composition of the tumors was 4 squamous cell carcinomas, under twelve non-squamous carcinomas and 1 not otherwise specified.

Whole-study results and caveats: High-frequency T-cell receptor beta clonotypes differed largely between individual patients. High-frequency clones unique to single sites coexisted with identical dominant CDR3 beta clonotypes that recurred across tumor sites within a patient. Local clonality of T cells correlated moderately yet significantly with local tumor mutational burden (R about 0.3).

A multiplex PCR containing 32 V primers and 13 J primers was used to amplify TCR beta CDR3. TCRdb ran MiXCR on the multiplex PCR reads and lists one entry per CDR3 protein. The sample lists 2,000 to 3,000 distinct CDR3 sequences, 20% to 30% occurring once. Template input was genomic DNA from bulk tumor (about 640 ng per sample). Several widely spaced biopsies per primary tumor were taken during surgery. Undergoing curative surgery were patients whose non-small cell lung cancer was untreated and newly diagnosed. By frequency in the sample, this clonotype is medium-sized. Antigen: not known. After removal of 5 bases from V and 4 bases from J, the junction contained 5 bases not matched to a gene. This CDR3 region has 14 residues. CDR1 is LNHDA and CDR2 is SQIVND in the germline V gene (reference sequence).

This TCR was recovered from a man aged 40-49 years with non-small cell lung cancer. This chain links TRBV19 with TRBJ2-1; TRBD1 aligns across 7 bases. The sample consisted of lung tumor tissue. Here the CDR3 reads CASSLGTEYNEQFF. Here the CDR3 DNA reads TGTGCCAGTAGTTTGGGGACAGAGTACAATGAGCAGTTCTTC. The full variable domain, its missing parts supplied by reference TRBV19 and TRBJ2-1, is DGGITQSPKYLFRKEGQNVTLSCEQNLNHDAMYWYRQDPGQGLRLIYYSQIVNDFQKGDIAEGYSVSREKKESFPLTVTSAQKNPTAFYLCASSLGTEYNEQFFGPGTRLTVL.